This entry describes one T cell receptor (beta chain). No antigen is known for it. The data originate from a study of T cell repertoires in ileal Crohn's disease. Findings of the study overall: The median delay to postoperative endoscopy was 6.9 months.

Time point specified: neoterminal ileum biopsy at postoperative endoscopy, about 6 months after surgery. Germline values: CDR1 SGHTA, CDR2 FQGNSA. The V and J ends lost 7 bases and 4 bases, in that order; junction bases with no gene match: 13. This CDR3 spans 15 amino acids. The method was immunoSEQ multiplex PCR; TCRdb's version includes in-frame clones alone and lacks a portion of them. The sample consists of roughly 1,900 clones, around 89% of them appearing once. The gene calls are TRBV7-2 and TRBJ2-7; 7 nucleotides align to TRBD2. Sequenced input: ileal tissue. The receptor was derived from an adult with Crohn's disease. In DNA form, the CDR3 reads TGTGCCAGCACAGGAGGAGGGAGGGCCGCTTACGAGCAGTACTTC. Amino acids: CASTGGGRAAYEQYF. Full variable domain (outside the CDR3, taken from reference TRBV7-2 and TRBJ2-7): GAGVSQSPSNKVTEKGKDVELRCDPISGHTALYWYRQSLGQGLEFLIYFQGNSAPDKSGLPSDRFSAERTGGSVSTLTIQRTQQEDSAVYLCASTGGGRAAYEQYFGPGTRLTVT.